The 24 T cell receptor beta chains given below trace back to one sample, sequenced in a study of cytomegalovirus exposure and HLA in healthy donors. PCR used 60 Vbeta primers and 13 Jbeta primers. The repertoire was sequenced with immunoSEQ multiplex PCR; TCRdb's copy has only in-frame clones and lacks some. The sample consists of 80,000 to 95,000 clones, around nine tenths of them appearing once. The sequenced material came from PBMCs. All receptors come from a man aged 25-45 years in good health and CMV-seropositive.

V gene TRBV9 combines with J gene TRBJ2-1; TRBD2 is a possible D gene (6 bases). CDR1 is SGDLS, CDR2 YYNGEE, per germline. V dropped 0 bases and J dropped 0 bases, with 7 bases sitting between them. The CDR3 contains 15 residues. The CDR3 protein is CASSVVADSYNEQFF. The DNA of the CDR3 is TGTGCCAGCAGCGTAGTAGCGGACTCCTACAATGAGCAGTTCTTC.

The J gene is TRBJ1-5, the V gene TRBV18; the match to TRBD1 covers 9 bases. This CDR3 is built from 15 residues. CDR1 is KGHSH, CDR2 LQKENI, per germline. The junction had 3 bases not matched to a gene; V was cut back by 4 bases and J by 2 bases. The CDR3 DNA is TGTGCCAGCTCACGGGACAGGGTGGGCAATCAGCCCCAGCATTTT. As protein: CASSRDRVGNQPQHF.

This chain links TRBV5-5 with TRBJ1-1; 9 bases align to TRBD1. This CDR3 is built from 16 residues. Germline trimming cut 2 bases from V and 0 bases from J; bases unmatched to any gene: 5. Germline CDR1 is SGHKS and CDR2 is YYEKEE (reference sequence). The CDR3 region is CASSFPTGGLNTEAFF. The CDR3 DNA is TGTGCCAGCAGCTTTCCCACAGGGGGCCTGAACACTGAAGCTTTCTTT.

The CDR3 nucleotides read TGTGCCAGCAGCTTGGAGGGGGTCGGGTATGGCTACACCTTC. It specifies CASSLEGVGYGYTF. The rearrangement links TRBV5-5 to TRBJ1-2, with a possible D match to TRBD1 (6 bases). The V end was cut by 0 bases, the J end by 5 bases, with 11 bases between. Germline V CDR1 and CDR2: SGHKS, YYEKEE (reference sequence). The CDR3 covers 14 residues.

The V and J genes are TRBV5-1 and TRBJ2-2; 7 positions match TRBD1. The J segment lost 4 bases and the V segment lost 4 bases, leaving 7 bases of the junction unmatched. The CDR3 sequence is 15 residues long. Per the germline V gene, CDR1 is SGHRS and CDR2 is YFSETQ. CDR3 residues: CASSGTVDGTGELFF. The CDR3 region has the DNA TGCGCCAGCAGCGGGACAGTTGACGGCACCGGGGAGCTGTTTTTT. Using reference TRBV5-1 and TRBJ2-2 for the parts outside the CDR3, the full variable domain is KAGVTQTPRYLIKTRGQQVTLSCSPISGHRSVSWYQQTPGQGLQFLFEYFSETQRNKGNFPGRFSGRQFSNSRSEMNVSTLELGDSALYLCASSGTVDGTGELFFGEGSRLTVL.

V is TRBV28 and J is TRBJ2-5; the match to TRBD1 covers 11 bases. The CDR3 covers 15 residues. Germline V gene data show CDR1 as MDHEN and CDR2 as SYDVKM. J gave up 5 bases and V 4 bases, and 6 bases lay outside the gene matches. CDR3 amino acids: CASSSWTGGGETQYF. CDR3 sequence (DNA): TGTGCCAGCAGTTCCTGGACAGGGGGCGGCGAGACCCAGTACTTC.

The J gene is TRBJ2-2, the V gene TRBV5-1; perhaps TRBD1 as D (6 bases). From germline, CDR1 is SGHRS and CDR2 YFSETQ. V shed 4 bases and J shed 5 bases, with 18 bases lying between them. The CDR3 runs to 16 residues. The CDR3 DNA reads as TGCGCCAGCAGCATCCCGCCAGGGGTGTATACCGGGGAGCTGTTTTTT. It specifies CASSIPPGVYTGELFF.

The chain has TRBV19 and TRBJ2-7, with 7 nucleotides matching TRBD1. After removal of 10 bases from V and 4 bases from J, the junction contained 10 bases not matched to a gene. The CDR3 covers 13 residues. Germline V gene sequence: CDR1 LNHDA, CDR2 SQIVND (reference sequence). CDR3 protein: CATNRGPGYEQYF. The CDR3, as DNA: TGTGCCACCAACAGGGGTCCCGGTTACGAGCAGTACTTC.

The V gene is TRBV6-1, the J gene TRBJ2-7; D gene uncertain. Per the germline V gene, CDR1 is MNHNS and CDR2 is SASEGT. The CDR3 has 13 residues. The V and J ends lost 4 bases and 2 bases respectively, with 9 bases between them. CDR3 protein: CASSAGRTYEQYF. DNA of the CDR3: TGTGCCAGCAGTGCCGGCAGGACCTACGAGCAGTACTTC.

The chain couples TRBV25-1 to TRBJ1-2; 12 bases align to TRBD1. Per the germline V gene, CDR1 is MGHDK and CDR2 is SYGVNS. The junction had 8 bases not matched to a gene; V was cut back by 4 bases and J by 2 bases. This CDR3 contains 17 residues. CDR3 bases: TGTGCCAGCAGTGCTGGGGGACAGGGGGCCCTAAACTATGGCTACACCTTC. Amino acids: CASSAGGQGALNYGYTF.

This CDR3 is CASGDSTYEQYF. In DNA form, the CDR3 reads TGTGCCAGCGGGGACTCAACCTACGAGCAGTACTTC. This chain connects TRBV6-6 to TRBJ2-7, with a possible D match to TRBD2 (6 bases). The CDR3 length is 12 residues. In germline, CDR1 is MNHNY, CDR2 SVGAGI (reference sequence). V was shortened by 8 bases and J by 2 bases, with 10 bases between the two germline ends.

The rearrangement links TRBV9 to TRBJ2-1, with D possibly matching TRBD2 (5 bases). Germline loops: CDR1 SGDLS, CDR2 YYNGEE. Between the trimmed V and J ends, which lost 0 bases and 4 bases, there was a span of 14 bases. This CDR3 has 16 amino acids. CDR3: CASSVDPGERYNEQFF. The CDR3 DNA reads as TGTGCCAGCAGCGTAGATCCCGGGGAGAGGTACAATGAGCAGTTCTTC.

The CDR3 coding sequence is TGTGCCAGCAGTTACGCAGGACAGAGCTTCGCCTACGAGCAGTACTTC. This gives the protein CASSYAGQSFAYEQYF. The chain couples TRBV6-6 to TRBJ2-7; a weak D match, TRBD1 (6 bases). Germline loops: CDR1 MNHNY, CDR2 SVGAGI (reference sequence). This CDR3 spans 16 amino acids. V was clipped by 2 bases and J by 2 bases, with 16 bases between them.

The chain's CDR3 is CASSLTGTVGTDTQYF. CDR3 sequence (DNA): TGTGCCAGCAGTTTAACCGGGACAGTTGGCACAGATACGCAGTATTTT. The V call is TRBV28, the J call TRBJ2-3, with 7 bases lining up with TRBD1. The CDR3 is made up of 16 amino acids. Looked up from germline, CDR1 is MDHEN and CDR2 is SYDVKM. Trimming took 2 bases from V and 1 from J; bases not matched to a gene: 6.

The chain has TRBV5-1 and TRBJ2-7; 8 bases match TRBD1. The CDR3 loop spans 14 amino acids. The junction had 5 bases not matched to a gene; V was cut back by 3 bases and J by 3 bases. CDR1 is SGHRS, CDR2 YFSETQ, per germline. The CDR3 here is CASSYSTGGYEQYF. CDR3 DNA: TGCGCCAGCAGCTACTCTACAGGGGGCTACGAGCAGTACTTC.

This clone was picked up one time. This sequence joins TRBV7-2 and TRBJ2-7; tentatively, D is TRBD2 (6 bases). Germline CDR1 and CDR2: SGHTA and FQGNSA. Trimming took off 5 bases at V and 0 bases at J, with 11 bases between the two ends. The CDR3 contains 14 residues. CDR3 nucleotide sequence: TGTGCCAGCAGCGGGAGGTGGAGCTCCTACGAGCAGTACTTC. Protein sequence: CASSGRWSSYEQYF.

As for this clone: Different DNA sequences within this sample yield the same CDR3. V and J are TRBV7-3 and TRBJ2-7; 9 bases are a match to TRBD2. Trimming at V came to 3 bases and at J to 3 bases, leaving 6 bases not matched to a gene. Germline lookup yields CDR1 SGHTA and CDR2 FQGTGA. The CDR3 has 15 amino acids. CDR3 bases: TGTGCCAGCAGCTTGGGTGGCGGGGGGGTCTACGAGCAGTACTTC. Its protein is CASSLGGGGVYEQYF.

This clone was detected only once. The chain combines TRBV7-9 with TRBJ1-4; D is ambiguous. The CDR3 totals 13 residues. V was clipped by 2 bases and J by 8 bases, with 9 bases between them. The germline CDR1 and CDR2 sequences are SEHNR and FQNEAQ (reference sequence). Written as DNA, the CDR3 is TGTGCCAGCAGCTTACGGAGGGAGGAAAAACTGTTTTTT. Its protein is CASSLRREEKLFF. Full variable domain (remainder filled in from reference TRBV7-9 and TRBJ1-4): DTGVSQNPRHKITKRGQNVTFRCDPISEHNRLYWYRQTLGQGPEFLTYFQNEAQLEKSRLLSDRFSAERPKGSFSTLEIQRTEQGDSAMYLCASSLRREEKLFFGSGTQLSVL.

This clone was observed once. The chain couples TRBV5-1 to TRBJ2-5, with 10 bases that match TRBD1. The CDR3 spans 16 residues. Trimming took 0 bases from V and 5 from J; bases not matched to a gene: 7. Germline-derived CDR1 and CDR2 are SGHRS and YFSETQ. The CDR3 region has the DNA TGCGCCAGCAGCTTGGCAATGACAGGGGGCGTCGAGACCCAGTACTTC. Residues: CASSLAMTGGVETQYF.

The chain joins TRBV7-8 to TRBJ2-1, with 7 bases that match TRBD2. V trimming: 0 bases; J trimming: 8 bases; junction bases outside the gene matches: 7. The germline V gene has CDR1 SGHVS and CDR2 FQNEAQ. CDR3 size: 15 residues. The CDR3 DNA is TGTGCCAGCAGCTTAGCGGGAGGGCTGGGTTATGAGCAGTTCTTC. It specifies CASSLAGGLGYEQFF.

This sequence joins TRBV7-8 and TRBJ1-2; D might be TRBD1 (5 bases). The CDR3 runs 16 residues. Germline V gives CDR1 SGHVS, CDR2 FQNEAQ. Trimming cost V 5 bases and J 3 bases, with 19 bases left between them. The CDR3 DNA sequence: TGTGCCAGCAGCGCGAGACGGCAGGGAAAGGACTATGGCTACACCTTC. It specifies CASSARRQGKDYGYTF.

This clone was found once. The V and J genes are TRBV5-8 and TRBJ2-7; TRBD2 agrees at 8 bases. J lost 0 bases, V lost 3 bases, and 14 bases had no gene match. The germline V gene encodes CDR1 SGHTS and CDR2 YDEGEE. The CDR3 consists of 18 residues. The chain's CDR3 is CASSSLVLAETSSYEQYF. In nucleotides, the CDR3 is TGTGCCAGCAGCTCGTTGGTACTAGCGGAGACAAGCTCCTACGAGCAGTACTTC.

This clone was picked up a small number of times. This chain joins TRBV7-6 and TRBJ2-1, with 7 nucleotides matching TRBD1. Germline V CDR1 and CDR2: SGHVS, FNYEAQ. J lost 9 bases, V lost 3 bases, and 11 bases had no gene match. This CDR3 is built from 15 residues. Here the CDR3 DNA reads TGTGCCAGCAGCTTGGGGGACAGCGTAAGTAGTGAGCAGTTCTTC. Its protein product is CASSLGDSVSSEQFF.

V is TRBV6-5 and J is TRBJ2-5; 7 bases align to TRBD1. The V and J ends lost 2 bases and 3 bases, in that order; junction bases with no gene match: 6. CDR1 is MNHEY, CDR2 SVGAGI, per germline. The CDR3 has 15 amino acids. CDR3 sequence reads: CASSYRGTAEETQYF. The CDR3, as DNA: TGTGCCAGCAGTTACCGAGGGACAGCCGAAGAGACCCAGTACTTC.